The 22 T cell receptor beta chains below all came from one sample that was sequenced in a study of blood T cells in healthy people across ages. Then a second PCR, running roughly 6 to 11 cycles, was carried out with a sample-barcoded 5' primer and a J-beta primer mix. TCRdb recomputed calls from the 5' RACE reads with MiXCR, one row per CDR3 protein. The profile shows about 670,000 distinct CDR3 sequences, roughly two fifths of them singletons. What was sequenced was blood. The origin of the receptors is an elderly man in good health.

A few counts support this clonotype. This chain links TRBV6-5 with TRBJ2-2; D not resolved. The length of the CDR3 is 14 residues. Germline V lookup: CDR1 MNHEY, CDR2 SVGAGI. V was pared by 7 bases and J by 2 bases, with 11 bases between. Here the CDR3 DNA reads TGTGCCAGCACTCGGGCCGTTAACACCGGGGAGCTGTTTTTT. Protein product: CASTRAVNTGELFF.

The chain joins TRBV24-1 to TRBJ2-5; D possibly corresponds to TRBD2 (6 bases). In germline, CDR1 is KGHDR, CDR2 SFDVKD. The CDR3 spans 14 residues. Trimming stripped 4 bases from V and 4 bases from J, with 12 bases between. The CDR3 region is CATSDSRRVETQYF. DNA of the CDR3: TGTGCCACCAGTGACAGTCGGAGGGTAGAGACCCAGTACTTC.

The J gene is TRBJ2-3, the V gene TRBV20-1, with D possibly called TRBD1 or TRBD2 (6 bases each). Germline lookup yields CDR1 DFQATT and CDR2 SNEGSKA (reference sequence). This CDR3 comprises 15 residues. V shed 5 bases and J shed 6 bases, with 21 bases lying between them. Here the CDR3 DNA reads TGCAGTGCTGGGGTAACAGGGACTCTGCCGGATACGCAGTATTTT. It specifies CSAGVTGTLPDTQYF.

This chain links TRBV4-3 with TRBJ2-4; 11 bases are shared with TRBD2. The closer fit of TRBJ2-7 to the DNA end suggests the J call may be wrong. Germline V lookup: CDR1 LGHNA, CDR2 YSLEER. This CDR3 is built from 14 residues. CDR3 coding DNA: TGCGCCAGCAGCCTGATACTAGCGGGAGCCGAGCAGTACTTC. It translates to CASSLILAGAEQYF.

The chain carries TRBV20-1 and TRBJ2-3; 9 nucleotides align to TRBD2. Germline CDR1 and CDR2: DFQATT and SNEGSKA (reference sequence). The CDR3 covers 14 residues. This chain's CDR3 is CGGISGRGTDTQYF. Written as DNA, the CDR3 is TGCGGTGGGATTAGCGGGAGAGGGACAGATACGCAGTATTTT.

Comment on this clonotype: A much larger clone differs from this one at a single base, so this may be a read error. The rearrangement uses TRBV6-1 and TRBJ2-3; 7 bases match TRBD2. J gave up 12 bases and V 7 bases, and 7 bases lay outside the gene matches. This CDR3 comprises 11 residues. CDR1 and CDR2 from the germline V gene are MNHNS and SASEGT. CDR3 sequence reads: CASTAGGSQYF. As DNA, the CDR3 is TGTGCCAGCACCGCAGGCGGGAGTCAGTATTTT.

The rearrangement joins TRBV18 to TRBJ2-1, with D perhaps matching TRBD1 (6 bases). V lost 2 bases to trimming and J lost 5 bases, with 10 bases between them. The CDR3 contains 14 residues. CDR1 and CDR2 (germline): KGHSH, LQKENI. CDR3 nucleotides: TGTGCCAGCTCACCAGGGACACAAAACAATGAGCAGTTCTTC. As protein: CASSPGTQNNEQFF.

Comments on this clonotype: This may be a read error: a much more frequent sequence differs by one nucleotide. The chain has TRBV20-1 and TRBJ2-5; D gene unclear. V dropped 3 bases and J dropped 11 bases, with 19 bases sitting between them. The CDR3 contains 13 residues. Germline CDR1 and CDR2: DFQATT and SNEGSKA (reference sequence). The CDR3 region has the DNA TGCAGTGCTAGTACCACAGCCCCTCGGAAGCAGTACTTC. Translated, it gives CSASTTAPRKQYF.

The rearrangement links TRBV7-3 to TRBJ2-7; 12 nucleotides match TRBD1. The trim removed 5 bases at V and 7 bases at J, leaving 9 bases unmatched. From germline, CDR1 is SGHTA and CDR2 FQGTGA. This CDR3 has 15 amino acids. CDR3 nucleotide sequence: TGTGCCAGCAGCGCGGGACAGGGGGCTTTCAATGAGCAGTACTTC. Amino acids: CASSAGQGAFNEQYF.

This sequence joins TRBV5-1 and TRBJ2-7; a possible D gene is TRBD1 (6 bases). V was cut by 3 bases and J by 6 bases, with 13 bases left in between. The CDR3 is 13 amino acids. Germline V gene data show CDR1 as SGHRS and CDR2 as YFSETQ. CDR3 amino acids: CASSSGQSGEQYF. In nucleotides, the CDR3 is TGCGCCAGCAGCTCTGGACAGTCGGGCGAGCAGTACTTC.

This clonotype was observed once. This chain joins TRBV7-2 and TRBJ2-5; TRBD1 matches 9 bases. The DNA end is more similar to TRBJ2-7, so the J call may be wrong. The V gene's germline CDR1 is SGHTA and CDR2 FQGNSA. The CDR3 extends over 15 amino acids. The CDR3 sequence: CASSQGQGLVYEQYF. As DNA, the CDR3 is TGTGCCAGCAGCCAGGGACAGGGTCTAGTCTACGAGCAGTACTTC.

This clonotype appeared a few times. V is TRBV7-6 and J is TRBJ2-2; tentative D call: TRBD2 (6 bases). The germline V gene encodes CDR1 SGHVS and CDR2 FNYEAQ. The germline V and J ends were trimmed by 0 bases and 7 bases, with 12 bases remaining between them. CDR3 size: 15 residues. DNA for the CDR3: TGTGCCAGCAGCTTAGCCTCGGGGGTTAGCGGGGAGCTGTTTTTT. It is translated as CASSLASGVSGELFF.

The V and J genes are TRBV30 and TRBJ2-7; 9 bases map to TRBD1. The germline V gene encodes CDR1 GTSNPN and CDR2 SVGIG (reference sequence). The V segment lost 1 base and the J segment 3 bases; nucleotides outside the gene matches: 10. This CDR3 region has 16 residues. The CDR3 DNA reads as TGTGCCTGGAGTGCTCCCGGGACAGGGCAGCTCTACGAGCAGTACTTC. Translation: CAWSAPGTGQLYEQYF.

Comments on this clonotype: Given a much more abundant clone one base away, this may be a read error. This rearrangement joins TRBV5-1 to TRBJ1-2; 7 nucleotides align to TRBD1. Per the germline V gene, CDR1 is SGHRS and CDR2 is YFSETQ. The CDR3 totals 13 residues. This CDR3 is CASSSGQYYSYTF. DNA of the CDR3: TGCGCCAGCAGCTCGGGACAGTACTATAGCTACACCTTC.

The CDR3 DNA reads TGCGCCAGCAGCTCCCATGTCGGAAACAATGAGCAGTTCTTC. Translated: CASSSHVGNNEQFF. This chain links TRBV5-1 with TRBJ2-1; D unresolved. The CDR3 length is 14 residues. Germline CDR1 is SGHRS and CDR2 is YFSETQ. The V end was cut by 3 bases, the J end by 5 bases, with 12 bases between.

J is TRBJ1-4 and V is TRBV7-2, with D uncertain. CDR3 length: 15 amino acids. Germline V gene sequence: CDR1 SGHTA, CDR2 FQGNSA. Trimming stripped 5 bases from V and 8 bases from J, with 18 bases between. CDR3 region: CASSAIGGTMEKLFF. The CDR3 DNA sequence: TGTGCCAGCAGCGCGATAGGCGGTACGATGGAAAAACTGTTTTTT.

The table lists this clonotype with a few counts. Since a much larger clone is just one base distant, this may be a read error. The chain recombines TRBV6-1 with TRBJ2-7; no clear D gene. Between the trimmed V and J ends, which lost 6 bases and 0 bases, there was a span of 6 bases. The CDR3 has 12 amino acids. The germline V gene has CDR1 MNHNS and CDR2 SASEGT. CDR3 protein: CASRQSSYEQYF. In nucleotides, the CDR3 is TGTGCCAGCAGACAGAGCTCCTACGAGCAGTACTTC.

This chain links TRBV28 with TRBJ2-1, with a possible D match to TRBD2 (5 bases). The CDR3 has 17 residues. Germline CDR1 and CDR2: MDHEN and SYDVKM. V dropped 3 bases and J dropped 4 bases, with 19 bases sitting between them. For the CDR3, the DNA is TGTGCCAGCAGTTTCTTGTCCAGCGGAGGAACTTACAATGAGCAGTTCTTC. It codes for CASSFLSSGGTYNEQFF.

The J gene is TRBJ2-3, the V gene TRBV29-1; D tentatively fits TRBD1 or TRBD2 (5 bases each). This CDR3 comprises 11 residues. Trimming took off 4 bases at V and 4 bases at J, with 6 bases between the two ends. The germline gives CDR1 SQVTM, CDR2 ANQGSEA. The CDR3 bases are TGCAGCGTTGGAGGGGCAGATACGCAGTATTTT. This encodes CSVGGADTQYF.

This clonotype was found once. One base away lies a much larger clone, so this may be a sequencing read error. CDR3 in DNA: TGCGCCAGCAGCTCCCCTTCCGGACTAGCGAGAGAGCAGTTCTTC. Protein sequence: CASSSPSGLAREQFF. The rearrangement links TRBV5-1 to TRBJ2-1, with 9 bases matching TRBD2. Germline V gene data show CDR1 as SGHRS and CDR2 as YFSETQ. The V and J ends lost 3 bases and 10 bases, in that order; junction bases with no gene match: 11. The CDR3 has 15 residues.

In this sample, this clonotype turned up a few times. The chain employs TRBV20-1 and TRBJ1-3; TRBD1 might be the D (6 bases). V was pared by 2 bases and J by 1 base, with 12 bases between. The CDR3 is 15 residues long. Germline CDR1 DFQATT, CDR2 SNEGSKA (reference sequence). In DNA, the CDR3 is TGCAGTGCTAGAAGCCCAGGGGCGTCTGGAAACACCATATATTTT. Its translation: CSARSPGASGNTIYF.

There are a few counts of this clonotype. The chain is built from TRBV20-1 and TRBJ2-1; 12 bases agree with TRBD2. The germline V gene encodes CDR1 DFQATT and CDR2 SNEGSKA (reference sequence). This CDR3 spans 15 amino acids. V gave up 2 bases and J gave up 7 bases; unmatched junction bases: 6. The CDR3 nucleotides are TGCAGTGCTAGATTACTAGCGGGGGGACGTAATGAGCAGTTCTTC. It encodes CSARLLAGGRNEQFF.